This section outlines one T cell receptor (beta chain) sequence together with its context. Amplified regions were TCR beta CDR3 sequences from RNA transcripts. HTBI primers were used for first-round RT-PCR of the TCR CDR3. TCRdb redid the calling of the multiplex PCR reads with MiXCR, one entry per CDR3 protein. The data show around 300,000 distinct CDR3 sequences, with 20% to 25% seen just once and over 55% held by the top ten. The data belong to a study of T cells in Graves' hyperthyroidism and ophthalmopathy. The clonotype originates from a man between 25 and 39 years old with Graves' ophthalmopathy. The sample was blood.

CDR3 nucleotide sequence: TGTGCCAGCAGCCCCCAGCGGGAGGCCGTCTATGAGCAGTTCTTC. It translates to CASSPQREAVYEQFF. The chain carries TRBV7-2 and TRBJ2-1; 9 nucleotides match TRBD2. Germline CDR1 SGHTA, CDR2 FQGNSA. This CDR3 region has 15 residues. J was trimmed by 8 bases and V by 5 bases; bases with no gene match: 10.